One T cell receptor beta chain is described in this entry. These data come from a study of blood T cell repertoires in COVID-19. At the level of the study: Samples of COVID-19 (acute and convalescent) were obtained from the United States, Italy and Spain.

Original methodology: Reference gene primer amplification in the assay estimated nucleated cell counts. Method: immunoSEQ multiplex PCR; TCRdb's copy keeps in-frame clones and lacks some. The D gene and trimming were derived from the DNA, and the V and J assignments and clone size from that table. The table records 280,000 or so clones, 80% to 90% of them present only once. The CDR3 is made up of 15 amino acids. Germline V gene sequence: CDR1 MNHEY, CDR2 SVGEGT. V gave up 5 bases and J gave up 7 bases; unmatched junction bases: 11. Sequencing was performed on peripheral blood. The clonotype originates from a woman between 50 and 59 years old who had recovered from COVID-19. The chain uses TRBV6-2 or TRBV6-3 and TRBJ1-1; TRBD1 matches at 9 bases. The CDR3 coding sequence is TGTGCCAGCAGTAAACTAACAGGGGGCGCGGGTGAAGCTTTCTTT. Its translation is CASSKLTGGAGEAFF.